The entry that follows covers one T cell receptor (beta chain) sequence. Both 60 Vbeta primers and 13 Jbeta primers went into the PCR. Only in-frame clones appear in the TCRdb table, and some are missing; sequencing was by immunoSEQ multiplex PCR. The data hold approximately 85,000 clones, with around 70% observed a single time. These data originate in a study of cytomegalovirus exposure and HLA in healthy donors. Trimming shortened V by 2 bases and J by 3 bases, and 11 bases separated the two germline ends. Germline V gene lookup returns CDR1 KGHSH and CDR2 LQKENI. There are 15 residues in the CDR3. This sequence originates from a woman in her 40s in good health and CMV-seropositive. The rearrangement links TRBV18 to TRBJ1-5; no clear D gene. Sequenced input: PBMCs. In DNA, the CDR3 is TGTGCCAGCTCACCAGAGGTAATAGACAATCAGCCCCAGCATTTT. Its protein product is CASSPEVIDNQPQHF.